This record concerns one TCR beta chain sequence. The sample comes from a study of T cell changes during pregnancy in multiple sclerosis. Measured with immunoSEQ multiplex PCR; TCRdb has only the in-frame clones, and not every one. The sample yields more than 25,000 clones, approximately 89% seen once. V was pared by 2 bases and J by 8 bases, with 10 bases of the junction left unmatched. The CDR3 has 16 residues. The germline CDR1 and CDR2 sequences are SGHDT and YYEEEE. Source: CD8+ T cells from peripheral blood mononuclear cells, taken after pregnancy. This receptor was identified in a female donor with multiple sclerosis, enrolled in a pregnancy study. V gene TRBV5-6 combines with J gene TRBJ2-1; TRBD2 matches 10 bases. The CDR3 protein is CASSFEASGSPYEQFF. CDR3 nucleotide sequence: TGTGCCAGCAGCTTTGAGGCTAGCGGGAGTCCATATGAGCAGTTCTTC.